This TCR beta chain was retrieved from a study of T cell responses to AZD1222 COVID-19 vaccine (dated by TCRdb to the early 2020s). Background for the entire study: AZD1222 recipients given second doses at about 4 weeks or at about 12 weeks were pooled, since spike-specific TCR depth and breadth were not found to differ between the two schedules. A total of approximately 250 trial participants underwent TCR sequencing, of whom about 200 had received two doses of AZD1222 and around 25 had received two doses of the MenACWY control vaccine. Trial participants were enrolled into age subgroups of 18-55, 56-69 and 70-plus years, which contained around 150, 29 and 61 TCR-sequenced participants, respectively.

The CDR3 regions of human TCRbeta chains were analyzed by immunosequencing. The study's processing was this. TCRs in the repertoires were matched against a reference library of SARS-CoV-2-specific TCRs that had been generated with the MIRA antigen-specificity platform. Breadth meant the fraction of unique TCRs that were SARS-CoV-2-associated, whereas depth meant the fraction of total T cells that were SARS-CoV-2-associated. Using the MIRA data, each spike-specific TCR was mapped to the spike region that the TCR reacts to and placed in a CD4 or CD8 class. Log10-transformed breadth and depth values were compared by one-way ANOVA with Sidak's multiple comparisons tests. TCRdb retrieved this table from immuneACCESS and kept in-frame rearrangements only. Not all clones are present; in checked studies, unresolved V genes account for under half, and no reason is known for the remainder. V and J calls and clone size are given by that table; D and trimming were obtained from the DNA. Across this sample there are fewer than 250,000 clones, with around 94% seen only once. The ten largest clonotypes hold 1% to 1.5% of the sample.

As to this clone: Which antigen it targets is not known. Base qualities are not provided; no much larger clone lies one nucleotide away.

The paper's findings and limits, for the study overall: The 56-69-year group was small, and its depth increase did not reach significance, likely because of low power. Most participants were white British and females outnumbered males, and the authors suggested that clonal diversity may have been underestimated. CD4 TCRs associated with the vaccine covered the entire spike protein, and the dominant responses were in regions 160-218 and 743-854. Nearly half of unique spike-specific TCRs reportedly recognized epitopes outside regions mutated in the B.1.351 and B.1.1.7 variants. A significant rise in spike-specific TCR breadth and depth was observed after two AZD1222 doses relative to day 0 and relative to MenACWY recipients. Because no day 14 peak-response samples were available, the repertoires could be characterized only after the peak T cell response. Conclusions about previously exposed vaccinees are limited, since just a handful of AZD1222 recipients were seropositive for SARS-CoV-2 at baseline.

Trimming at the junction amounts to 5 bases on V and 7 bases on J, and the germline ends lie 12 bases apart. The CDR3 runs 13 residues from the cysteine to the phenylalanine. Only CDR3 DNA is held: 39 bases, read in frame from base 1. As encoded in the germline V gene, CDR1 is SNHLY while CDR2 is FYNNEI. Sample time point, as interpreted from the label and publication: baseline before first vaccination. Samples from vaccinated people were obtained from the UK trials COV001 and COV002, which included a single-blind randomized controlled phase 2/3 trial of AZD1222 (ChAdOx1 nCoV-19) in healthy adults. Trial participant PBMC samples were collected at day 0 and day 28 after the second dose for TCRbeta chain sequencing.

The sequence is built from TRBV2 and TRBJ1-5; TRBD1 is a possible D gene, resting on 6 matching bases. This TCR came from an adult in good health. Specimen: peripheral blood, collected on day 0 of AZD1222 vaccination. The DNA sequence follows: TGTGCCAGCAGTCCAGGGGAGAGACAGCCCCAGCATTTT. Translated, this is CASSPGERQPQHF.